The 19 T cell receptor delta chains presented below share a single source sample, sequenced in a study of gamma-delta T cells after stem cell transplantation (dated by TCRdb to 2016 to 2018). Library construction relied on RT-PCR. Sequencing used an Illumina MiSeq. Clones were re-identified by TCRdb from the public reads with CATT, and rows with the same DNA were merged. For this sample there are over 1,500 delta-chain clones; approximately 4.8% appear just once. The top ten hold 9.5% to 15% of the sample. Sequenced input: gamma-delta T cells. These receptors all come from a human donor. It is not recorded whose cells these are; they may come from a transplant donor.

This clone is medium-sized (0.01 to 0.1%). The chain links TRDV2 to TRDJ1; a weak D match, TRDD3 (5 bases). The CDR3 consists of 15 residues. V was cut by 0 bases and J by 0 bases, with 10 bases left in between. Germline assignment: CDR1 GEAIGNYY and CDR2 EKD. The chain's CDR3 is CACDTVGMHTDKLIF. As DNA, the CDR3 is TGTGCCTGTGACACCGTAGGGATGCACACCGATAAACTCATCTTT.

The sample holds a few counts of this clone. The J gene is TRDJ3, the V gene TRDV2, with TRDD3 matching 11 bases. The CDR3 consists of 18 residues. The germline V gene has CDR1 GEAIGNYY and CDR2 EKD. V was pared by 3 bases and J by 0 bases, with 3 bases of the junction left unmatched. The CDR3 region has the DNA TGTGCCTGTGACGTACTGGGGGATAACTCCTGGGACACCCGACAGATGTTTTTC. This gives the protein CACDVLGDNSWDTRQMFF.

In its sample, this clone was seen a few times. A read error may explain this, as a much larger clone is one base away. J is TRDJ1 and V is TRDV2; 10 nucleotides match TRDD3. The germline CDR1 and CDR2 sequences are GEAIGNYY and EKD. The ends lost 3 bases at V and 3 bases at J; junction bases unmatched: 6. This CDR3 spans 15 amino acids. The CDR3 sequence is CACDPLGDAADKLIF. DNA of the CDR3: TGTGCCTGTGACCCACTGGGGGATGCGGCCGATAAACTCATCTTT.

This clone was counted between two and nine times. Given a much more abundant clone one base away, this may be a read error. The V and J genes are TRDV2 and TRDJ1; possible D gene TRDD3, 5 bases. The germline CDR1 and CDR2 sequences are GEAIGNYY and EKD. This CDR3 is built from 14 residues. CDR3: CACDTLTGTDRLIF. Here the CDR3 DNA reads TGTGCCTGTGACACCCTTACTGGAACCGATAGACTCATCTTT.

The rearrangement uses TRDV2 and TRDJ1; tentative D call: TRDD3 (6 bases). Trimming took off 2 bases at V and 3 bases at J, with 12 bases between the two ends. The germline gives CDR1 GEAIGNYY, CDR2 EKD. The CDR3 covers 14 residues. The CDR3 region has the DNA TGTGCCTGTGACAACTTACTGGGTGCCGATAAACTCATCTTT. This encodes CACDNLLGADKLIF.

A note on this clone: Possible read error: a much larger clone is one base away. The chain couples TRDV2 to TRDJ1, with D perhaps matching TRDD3 (6 bases). Trimming removed 6 bases at V and 3 bases at J, with 22 bases between. CDR3 size: 16 residues. Germline CDR1 and CDR2: GEAIGNYY and EKD. The DNA for the CDR3 is TGTGCCTGTCCACTTTTGGGGGTCCCCGTGTCCGATAAACTCATCTTT. This gives the protein CACPLLGVPVSDKLIF.

In this sample, this clone is large (0.1 to 1%). The sample has other DNA sequences that encode this CDR3 too. V usage is TRDV2 and J usage is TRDJ1; 7 bases align to TRDD3. This CDR3 comprises 18 residues. Trimming cost V 3 bases and J 0 bases; bases outside gene matches: 15. Germline loops: CDR1 GEAIGNYY, CDR2 EKD. The CDR3 DNA reads TGTGCCTGTGACTTTCTGTCCCGTGGGGGACCCGACACCGATAAACTCATCTTT. It codes for CACDFLSRGGPDTDKLIF.

A few counts support this clone. The protein in TCRdb stems from a much larger clone and differs at residue 7 from this DNA's translation, likely a read error; here the protein is translated from the DNA. V usage is TRDV2 and J usage is TRDJ1, with 8 nucleotides matching TRDD3. The CDR3 contains 16 residues. Losses at the gene ends were 3 bases for V and 2 bases for J; bases not matched to a gene: 10. Germline CDR1 GEAIGNYY, CDR2 EKD. The chain's CDR3 is CACDPLPGDRTDKLIF. The CDR3 DNA reads as TGTGCCTGTGACCCCCTACCGGGGGATAGAACCGATAAACTCATCTTT.

By proportion, this clone is medium-sized. The V and J genes are TRDV2 and TRDJ1; perhaps TRDD3 as D (6 bases). V was cut by 0 bases and J by 1 base, with 8 bases left in between. This CDR3 has 14 amino acids. CDR1 is GEAIGNYY, CDR2 EKD, per germline. CDR3 loop: CACDTWGSTDKLIF. The CDR3 bases are TGTGCCTGTGACACCTGGGGGTCCACCGATAAACTCATCTTT.

This clone turned up a few times. It may be a read error: a sequence one base away is much more abundant. The identical CDR3 is also encoded by other nucleotide sequences in the sample. The V and J genes are TRDV2 and TRDJ1; TRDD3 matches 7 bases. CDR1 and CDR2 (germline): GEAIGNYY, EKD. The trim removed 3 bases at V and 5 bases at J, leaving 17 bases unmatched. The CDR3 sequence is 17 residues long. In DNA form, the CDR3 reads TGTGCCTGTGACGAGGTTACTGGGGCCTATAGGAGAGATAAACTCATCTTT. Translated: CACDEVTGAYRRDKLIF.

In this sample, this clone is medium-sized. This sequence joins TRDV2 and TRDJ1, with 9 bases matching TRDD3. J lost 10 bases, V lost 3 bases, and 17 bases had no gene match. Germline V lookup: CDR1 GEAIGNYY, CDR2 EKD. The CDR3 extends over 16 amino acids. The CDR3 loop reads CACDSLLGDAAGGLIF. The CDR3 DNA reads as TGTGCCTGTGACTCACTCCTGGGGGATGCTGCCGGTGGACTCATCTTT.

This clone is large. V and J are TRDV2 and TRDJ1; 7 nucleotides line up with TRDD3. After removal of 6 bases from V and 9 bases from J, the junction contained 18 bases not matched to a gene. Germline loops: CDR1 GEAIGNYY, CDR2 EKD. The CDR3 totals 15 residues. Written as DNA, the CDR3 is TGTGCCTGTTTTCCGGTTACTGGGGATTTGGGCGAACTCATCTTT. Translated: CACFPVTGDLGELIF.

By its share, this clone is medium-sized. J is TRDJ1 and V is TRDV2; D uncertain. The CDR3 is 16 amino acids. Germline V gene lookup returns CDR1 GEAIGNYY and CDR2 EKD. Trimming shortened V by 0 bases and J by 5 bases, and 18 bases separated the two germline ends. Written as DNA, the CDR3 is TGTGCCTGTGACACCGTGATGGACAAGACATCTGATAAACTCATCTTT. Its protein is CACDTVMDKTSDKLIF.

This clone has a handful of counts. This clone may be a read error of a much larger clone one base away. This chain joins TRDV2 and TRDJ1; 12 bases agree with TRDD3. The CDR3 runs 17 residues. Looked up from germline, CDR1 is GEAIGNYY and CDR2 is EKD. V dropped 0 bases and J dropped 3; count of bases not matched to a gene: 7. The CDR3 nucleotides are TGTGCCTGTGACACCGCTGGGGGATACGCGAAGGCCGATAAACTCATCTTT. Translating gives CACDTAGGYAKADKLIF.

This clone turned up a few times. A single base is all that separates this from a far larger clone, so a read error is likely. V and J are TRDV2 and TRDJ1; 12 bases map to TRDD3. CDR1 is GEAIGNYY, CDR2 EKD, per germline. This CDR3 region has 18 residues. The CDR3 coding sequence is TGTGCCTGTGACACCGTAGGACTGGGGGATACCAACACCGATAATCTCATCTTT. Its translation is CACDTVGLGDTNTDNLIF.

This clone was counted between two and nine times. A far larger clone is one base from this, pointing to a likely read error. The J gene is TRDJ1, the V gene TRDV2, with TRDD3 matching over 13 bases. J was trimmed by 3 bases and V by 0 bases; bases with no gene match: 12. Looked up from germline, CDR1 is GEAIGNYY and CDR2 is EKD. The length of the CDR3 is 19 residues. CDR3 in DNA: TGTGCCTGTGACACCGTGGTAAGTACTGGGGGATACGCCGCCGATAAACTCATCTTT. Translating gives CACDTVVSTGGYAADKLIF.

By frequency in the sample, this clone is medium-sized (0.01 to 0.1%). The gene calls are TRDV2 and TRDJ3; no clear D gene. Germline-derived CDR1 and CDR2 are GEAIGNYY and EKD. V was cut by 0 bases and J by 4 bases, with 0 bases left in between. The CDR3 has 13 amino acids. The CDR3 DNA reads as TGTGCCTGTGACACCTGGGACACCCGACAGATGTTTTTC. Translating gives CACDTWDTRQMFF.

This clone was seen only a few times. A much larger clone lies one base from this, so it may be a read error. Additional DNA sequences in this sample encode the identical CDR3. The CDR3 sequence is CACDTLATRQNTDKLIF. In nucleotides, the CDR3 is TGTGCCTGTGACACCCTCGCTACTCGGCAGAACACCGATAAACTCATCTTT. The chain combines TRDV2 with TRDJ1; no definite D call. The CDR3 extends over 17 amino acids. CDR1 is GEAIGNYY and CDR2 is EKD in the germline V gene. V dropped 0 bases and J dropped 0 bases, with 16 bases sitting between them.

This clone showed up just a few times. With only one base between it and a far larger clone, this is likely a read error. The chain links TRDV2 to TRDJ1; TRDD3 aligns across 7 bases. The CDR3 loop spans 19 amino acids. Germline lookup yields CDR1 GEAIGNYY and CDR2 EKD. V gave up 1 base and J gave up 0 bases; unmatched junction bases: 16. The CDR3 DNA is TGTGCCTGTGACACAATCTCGCATACTGGGGACCTGTACACCGATAAACTCATCTTT. It encodes CACDTISHTGDLYTDKLIF.